The 25 T cell receptor beta chains below come from one sample, sequenced in a study of cytomegalovirus exposure and HLA in healthy donors. The PCR was carried out with 60 Vbeta primers and 13 Jbeta primers. Sequenced by immunoSEQ multiplex PCR; TCRdb stores in-frame clones only, minus some. The repertoire holds roughly 97,000 clones, with about four fifths as singletons. What was sequenced was PBMCs. The receptor source for this set is a man aged 35 to 55 in good health and CMV-seropositive.

The chain employs TRBV28 and TRBJ2-5, with D possibly being TRBD1 (5 bases). Germline CDR1 and CDR2: MDHEN and SYDVKM. The V and J ends lost 2 bases and 4 bases respectively, with 8 bases between them. The length of the CDR3 is 13 residues. CDR3 loop: CASSLAGIETQYF. CDR3 sequence (DNA): TGTGCCAGCAGTTTAGCAGGGATAGAGACCCAGTACTTC.

V and J are TRBV30 and TRBJ2-4; D call uncertain. The CDR3 is 14 residues long. V shed 0 bases and J shed 1 base, with 7 bases lying between them. Per germline, CDR1 GTSNPN and CDR2 SVGIG (reference sequence). The CDR3 is CAWSVNQAKNIQYF. CDR3 DNA sequence: TGTGCCTGGAGTGTAAATCAGGCCAAAAACATTCAGTACTTC.

V is TRBV5-1 and J is TRBJ1-2, with D possibly matching TRBD1 (6 bases). V was trimmed by 2 bases and J by 1 base, leaving 18 bases between them. Germline V gene lookup returns CDR1 SGHRS and CDR2 YFSETQ. The CDR3 spans 17 residues. Here the CDR3 DNA reads TGCGCCAGCAGCTTTAGGCCGAATACACAGGGTAACTATGGCTACACCTTC. Its translation is CASSFRPNTQGNYGYTF.

This clone has only a few counts. The rearrangement uses TRBV2 and TRBJ1-5; D perhaps matches TRBD1 (6 bases). The V and J ends lost 5 bases and 5 bases respectively, with 10 bases between them. Germline-derived CDR1 and CDR2 are SNHLY and FYNNEI. The CDR3 has 13 amino acids. This chain's CDR3 is CASSRTGYQPQHF. The CDR3 DNA reads TGTGCCAGCAGTCGTACAGGGTATCAGCCCCAGCATTTT.

The chain carries TRBV7-2 and TRBJ1-1; a possible D gene is TRBD1 (5 bases). The CDR3 is 15 residues long. The germline V gene encodes CDR1 SGHTA and CDR2 FQGNSA. V was pared by 3 bases and J by 1 base, with 12 bases between. The CDR3 bases are TGTGCCAGCAGCTTTCGGGGGTCAGGGAACACTGAAGCTTTCTTT. Protein sequence: CASSFRGSGNTEAFF. The full variable domain, in which reference TRBV7-2 and TRBJ1-1 provide the parts outside the CDR3, is GAGVSQSPSNKVTEKGKDVELRCDPISGHTALYWYRQSLGQGLEFLIYFQGNSAPDKSGLPSDRFSAERTGGSVSTLTIQRTQQEDSAVYLCASSFRGSGNTEAFFGQGTRLTVV.

This chain joins TRBV27 and TRBJ2-7, with 8 bases matching TRBD1. J gave up 0 bases and V 5 bases, and 3 bases lay outside the gene matches. This CDR3 is built from 14 residues. The V gene's germline CDR1 is MNHEY and CDR2 SMNVEV (reference sequence). CDR3: CASSLTGDSYEQYF. The CDR3 nucleotides are TGTGCCAGCAGTCTGACAGGGGACTCCTACGAGCAGTACTTC.

The V and J genes are TRBV13 and TRBJ2-6; TRBD1 is a possible D gene (5 bases). This CDR3 spans 14 amino acids. Germline V gene data show CDR1 as PRHDT and CDR2 as FYEKMQ (reference sequence). Trimming stripped 7 bases from V and 2 bases from J, with 9 bases between. Written as DNA, the CDR3 is TGTGCCAGCACTTCAGGGCCTGGGGCCAACGTCCTGACTTTC. It codes for CASTSGPGANVLTF. Full variable domain (missing parts from reference TRBV13 and TRBJ2-6): AAGVIQSPRHLIKEKRETATLKCYPIPRHDTVYWYQQGPGQDPQFLISFYEKMQSDKGSIPDRFSAQQFSDYHSELNMSSLELGDSALYFCASTSGPGANVLTFGAGSRLTVL.

V gene TRBV29-1 combines with J gene TRBJ2-7, with 10 positions matching TRBD1. The length of the CDR3 is 14 residues. V lost 4 bases and J lost 6; bases outside the gene matches: 9. The V gene's germline CDR1 is SQVTM and CDR2 ANQGSEA. CDR3 sequence (DNA): TGCAGCGTTGGTGGGACAGGGGTCCCCGGCGAGCAGTACTTC. Protein product: CSVGGTGVPGEQYF.

The chain employs TRBV7-6 and TRBJ1-2; a possible D gene is TRBD1 (6 bases). The CDR3 is 14 amino acids. V lost 6 bases and J 4 bases, leaving 15 bases between the germline ends. The germline V gene has CDR1 SGHVS and CDR2 FNYEAQ. The CDR3 is CASRRRDIPYGYTF. CDR3 DNA: TGTGCCAGCAGGCGTAGGGACATACCCTATGGCTACACCTTC.

The rearrangement uses TRBV18 and TRBJ2-1, with 9 bases aligning to TRBD1. Germline assignment: CDR1 KGHSH and CDR2 LQKENI. J lost 2 bases, V lost 5 bases, and 1 base had no gene match. This CDR3 region has 14 residues. CDR3 DNA: TGTGCCAGCTCAGGGGACAGGGCCTACAATGAGCAGTTCTTC. Translated: CASSGDRAYNEQFF. Full variable domain (rest looked up from reference TRBV18 and TRBJ2-1): NAGVMQNPRHLVRRRGQEARLRCSPMKGHSHVYWYRQLPEEGLKFMVYLQKENIIDESGMPKERFSAEFPKEGPSILRIQQVVRGDSAAYFCASSGDRAYNEQFFGPGTRLTVL.

The genes are TRBV6-5 and TRBJ1-4; a weak D match, TRBD1 (5 bases). Germline V gene sequence: CDR1 MNHEY, CDR2 SVGAGI. CDR3 length: 14 amino acids. The V end lost 5 bases, the J end lost 4 bases, and 11 bases lay between the germline ends. In DNA, the CDR3 is TGTGCCAGCAGTCCGACAGTGGATAATGAAAAACTGTTTTTT. It specifies CASSPTVDNEKLFF.

The chain employs TRBV6-1 and TRBJ1-5, with 7 bases aligning to TRBD1. Trimming cost V 2 bases and J 7 bases; bases outside gene matches: 5. CDR3 size: 14 residues. Germline CDR1 MNHNS, CDR2 SASEGT. DNA for the CDR3: TGTGCCAGCAGTGAATCACAGGGGATGCAGCCCCAGCATTTT. Protein sequence: CASSESQGMQPQHF.

There are a few counts of this clone. The V call is TRBV11-2, the J call TRBJ1-2; 7 nucleotides line up with TRBD1. Germline CDR1 and CDR2: SGHAT and FQNNGV. With 3 bases clipped from V and 4 bases from J, the junction kept 8 bases outside the gene matches. The CDR3 is 15 residues long. CDR3 nucleotides: TGTGCCAGCAGCTTCAACCGGGACAGAATCTATGGCTACACCTTC. This gives the protein CASSFNRDRIYGYTF.

The J gene is TRBJ2-5, the V gene TRBV5-1, with 8 bases fitting TRBD2. This CDR3 has 13 residues. J gave up 5 bases and V 4 bases, and 4 bases lay outside the gene matches. CDR1 and CDR2 from the germline V gene are SGHRS and YFSETQ. The CDR3 DNA sequence: TGCGCCAGCAGCGCCGGACTAGCCGAGACCCAGTACTTC. This codes for CASSAGLAETQYF.

This clone was seen a few times. The V and J genes are TRBV7-2 and TRBJ2-7; TRBD2 is a possible D gene (6 bases). Trimming pared 1 base from V and 4 bases from J, leaving 11 bases between. The germline V gene has CDR1 SGHTA and CDR2 FQGNSA. The length of the CDR3 is 14 residues. CDR3 amino acids: CASSLDAGLYEQYF. The CDR3 nucleotides read TGTGCCAGCAGCTTAGATGCGGGATTATACGAGCAGTACTTC.

The rearrangement links TRBV6-6 to TRBJ2-2; D is ambiguous. V was shortened by 4 bases and J by 1 base, with 7 bases between the two germline ends. Germline CDR1 MNHNY, CDR2 SVGAGI (reference sequence). The CDR3 length is 14 residues. In DNA form, the CDR3 reads TGTGCCAGCAGTTCAACCGGGAACACCGGGGAGCTGTTTTTT. It translates to CASSSTGNTGELFF.

The rearrangement uses TRBV5-4 and TRBJ2-1; D is perhaps TRBD1 (6 bases). CDR1 is SGHNT and CDR2 is YYREEE in the germline V gene (reference sequence). The V and J ends lost 5 bases and 0 bases respectively, with 12 bases between them. The CDR3 has 15 residues. The DNA of the CDR3 is TGTGCCAGCAGTCTGGACAGTAGCTCCTACAATGAGCAGTTCTTC. Protein sequence: CASSLDSSSYNEQFF.

This clone was observed once. This chain connects TRBV7-6 to TRBJ2-5, with D possibly TRBD2 on 5 matching bases. This CDR3 has 14 residues. V was cut by 6 bases and J by 4 bases, with 15 bases left in between. Per germline, CDR1 SGHVS and CDR2 FNYEAQ. CDR3 in amino acids: CASSLRLGVETQYF. The CDR3, as DNA: TGTGCCAGCAGTCTCCGGCTCGGGGTAGAGACCCAGTACTTC. Looking up the rest from reference TRBV7-6 and TRBJ2-5 gives the full variable domain: GAGVSQSPRYKVTKRGQDVALRCDPISGHVSLYWYRQALGQGPEFLTYFNYEAQQDKSGLPNDRFSAERPEGSISTLTIQRTEQRDSAMYRCASSLRLGVETQYFGPGTRLLVL.

The rearrangement joins TRBV19 to TRBJ2-7; TRBD1 agrees at 7 bases. Germline V lookup: CDR1 LNHDA, CDR2 SQIVND (reference sequence). After removal of 6 bases from V and 2 bases from J, the junction contained 7 bases not matched to a gene. The CDR3 spans 14 residues. The CDR3 DNA follows: TGTGCCAGTAGGGAACAGGGGATACCCTACGAGCAGTACTTC. Translated: CASREQGIPYEQYF.

The rearrangement joins TRBV6-5 to TRBJ2-7; maybe TRBD2 (5 bases). V lost 0 bases, J lost 2 bases, and 8 bases lay in between. The CDR3 runs 14 residues. The germline CDR1 and CDR2 sequences are MNHEY and SVGAGI. The CDR3 DNA reads TGTGCCAGCAGTTACTCTCGGGGTGCCTACGAGCAGTACTTC. This translates into CASSYSRGAYEQYF.

V is TRBV28 and J is TRBJ2-5; TRBD2 agrees at 12 bases. With the DNA end fitting TRBJ2-7 better, the J assignment may be wrong. This CDR3 comprises 12 residues. Looked up from germline, CDR1 is MDHEN and CDR2 is SYDVKM. The DNA for the CDR3 is TGTGCCAGCAGGGGACTAGCGGGCGAGCAGTACTTC. Its protein is CASRGLAGEQYF.

The chain links TRBV5-6 to TRBJ1-2; the D gene is possibly TRBD1 (5 bases). The V end was cut by 5 bases, the J end by 4 bases, with 18 bases between. This CDR3 has 15 amino acids. The germline CDR1 and CDR2 sequences are SGHDT and YYEEEE. CDR3 DNA sequence: TGTGCCAGCAGTGTCTTAACAACGGGGGGCTATGGCTACACCTTC. Translating gives CASSVLTTGGYGYTF.

This chain links TRBV30 with TRBJ1-2; D is unclear. The CDR3 spans 13 residues. The germline gives CDR1 GTSNPN, CDR2 SVGIG (reference sequence). V was shortened by 2 bases and J by 8 bases, with 15 bases between the two germline ends. CDR3 coding DNA: TGTGCCTGGAGTCCGGGATCCCGGCGGGGCTACACCTTC. Protein product: CAWSPGSRRGYTF. Based on the CDR3 plus reference TRBV30 and TRBJ1-2, the full variable domain is SQTIHQWPATLVQPVGSPLSLECTVEGTSNPNLYWYRQAAGRGLQLLFYSVGIGQISSEVPQNLSASRPQDRQFILSSKKLLLSDSGFYLCAWSPGSRRGYTFGSGTRLTVV.

This clone was detected once. J is TRBJ2-7 and V is TRBV7-9, with TRBD1 matching 7 bases. Trimming at V came to 2 bases and at J to 3 bases, leaving 4 bases not matched to a gene. The CDR3 covers 14 residues. Germline V gene data show CDR1 as SEHNR and CDR2 as FQNEAQ (reference sequence). The CDR3 nucleotides read TGTGCCAGCAGCTTAACCGGGACAGACTACGAGCAGTACTTC. Its translation: CASSLTGTDYEQYF.

This chain uses TRBV6-5 with TRBJ2-7; 8 bases fit TRBD1. The length of the CDR3 is 15 residues. The germline gives CDR1 MNHEY, CDR2 SVGAGI. With 7 bases clipped from V and 5 bases from J, the junction kept 13 bases outside the gene matches. CDR3 in DNA: TGTGCCAGCACTAATTTTCGGACAGGGAGAAACGAGCAGTACTTC. Amino acids: CASTNFRTGRNEQYF.